A single sample gave rise to the 8 T cell receptor beta chains below, sequenced in a study of blood T cell repertoires in COVID-19 (dated by TCRdb to between 2020 and 2021). Receptors were amplified or captured by the immunoSEQ multiplex PCR assay. TCRdb mirrors the immuneACCESS table, restricted to in-frame sequences. Some clones are absent from its copies; in checked studies, under half trace to an unresolved V gene, and the reason for the others is unknown. This sample lists around 13,000 clones; around 83% were detected once. Just under 25% of the sample belongs to the ten largest clones. Sequencing used peripheral blood. The source of these receptors is a man aged 40-49 years with active or convalescent COVID-19.

This rearrangement joins TRBV6-6 to TRBJ2-7; 8 bases map to TRBD1. This CDR3 is 15 amino acids long. Germline-derived CDR1 and CDR2 are MNHNY and SVGAGI (reference sequence). The V gene end was trimmed by 2 bases and the J gene end by 4 bases; junction bases not matched to a gene: 7. The CDR3 is CASSYGRTGLYEQYF. CDR3 DNA sequence: TGTGCCAGCAGTTACGGCAGGACAGGGCTTTACGAGCAGTACTTC.

The rearrangement links TRBV24-1 to TRBJ1-3, with no clear D. Germline CDR1 and CDR2: KGHDR and SFDVKD. V was pared by 3 bases and J by 0 bases, with 8 bases between. The CDR3 is 15 residues long. The CDR3, as DNA: TGTGCCACCAGTGATCCCCTATACTCTGGAAACACCATATATTTT. As protein: CATSDPLYSGNTIYF.

This clone was seen once. The chain is built from TRBV7-9 and TRBJ2-1, with TRBD1 as a possible D gene (6 bases). Trimming shortened V by 5 bases and J by 2 bases, and 10 bases separated the two germline ends. CDR3 length equals 14 residues. Germline loops: CDR1 SEHNR, CDR2 FQNEAQ (reference sequence). In nucleotides, the CDR3 is TGTGCCAGCAGCCTGACAGGAACCTACAATGAGCAGTTCTTC. Encoded protein: CASSLTGTYNEQFF.

This rearrangement joins TRBV12-5 to TRBJ2-1; TRBD2 aligns across 10 bases. J gave up 10 bases and V 2 bases, and 5 bases lay outside the gene matches. CDR1 is LGHNT and CDR2 is FRNRAP in the germline V gene. CDR3 length: 14 residues. The CDR3 region has the DNA TGTGCTAGTGGTTTGCGTCTAGCGGGGGAAGAGCAGTTCTTC. Translating gives CASGLRLAGEEQFF. Full variable domain (rest looked up from reference TRBV12-5 and TRBJ2-1): DARVTQTPRHKVTEMGQEVTMRCQPILGHNTVFWYRQTMMQGLELLAYFRNRAPLDDSGMPKDRFSAEMPDATLATLKIQPSEPRDSAVYFCASGLRLAGEEQFFGPGTRLTVL.

CDR3 protein: CASSLNREFQETQYF. DNA of the CDR3: TGTGCCAGCAGCTTAAACAGGGAATTCCAAGAGACCCAGTACTTC. This chain links TRBV7-9 with TRBJ2-5; D might be TRBD1 (6 bases). CDR3 size: 15 residues. Trimming shortened V by 2 bases and J by 1 base, and 11 bases separated the two germline ends. The germline V gene has CDR1 SEHNR and CDR2 FQNEAQ (reference sequence).

The chain is built from TRBV30 and TRBJ2-3; 13 bases agree with TRBD2. This CDR3 is built from 18 residues. After removal of 3 bases from V and 2 bases from J, the junction contained 11 bases not matched to a gene. Germline CDR1 is GTSNPN and CDR2 is SVGIG (reference sequence). The CDR3 protein is CAWSTWGTSGANTDTQYF. CDR3 bases: TGTGCCTGGAGCACTTGGGGGACTAGCGGGGCGAACACAGATACGCAGTATTTT.

This rearrangement joins TRBV28 to TRBJ2-2; TRBD1 aligns across 8 bases. The CDR3 is made up of 12 amino acids. V shed 8 bases, J shed 7 bases, and the junction held 3 bases outside the gene matches. Per the germline V gene, CDR1 is MDHEN and CDR2 is SYDVKM. The CDR3 spells CASDRGYGELFF. The CDR3, as DNA: TGTGCCAGCGACAGGGGCTACGGGGAGCTGTTTTTT.

The genes are TRBV10-3 and TRBJ2-7, with TRBD2 identical over 7 bases. The J segment lost 0 bases and the V segment lost 4 bases, leaving 0 bases of the junction unmatched. The CDR3 has 13 amino acids. Germline V gene lookup returns CDR1 ENHRY and CDR2 SYGVKD. CDR3 sequence (DNA): TGTGCCATCAGTGGCGGGAGCTCCTACGAGCAGTACTTC. Its protein product is CAISGGSSYEQYF.